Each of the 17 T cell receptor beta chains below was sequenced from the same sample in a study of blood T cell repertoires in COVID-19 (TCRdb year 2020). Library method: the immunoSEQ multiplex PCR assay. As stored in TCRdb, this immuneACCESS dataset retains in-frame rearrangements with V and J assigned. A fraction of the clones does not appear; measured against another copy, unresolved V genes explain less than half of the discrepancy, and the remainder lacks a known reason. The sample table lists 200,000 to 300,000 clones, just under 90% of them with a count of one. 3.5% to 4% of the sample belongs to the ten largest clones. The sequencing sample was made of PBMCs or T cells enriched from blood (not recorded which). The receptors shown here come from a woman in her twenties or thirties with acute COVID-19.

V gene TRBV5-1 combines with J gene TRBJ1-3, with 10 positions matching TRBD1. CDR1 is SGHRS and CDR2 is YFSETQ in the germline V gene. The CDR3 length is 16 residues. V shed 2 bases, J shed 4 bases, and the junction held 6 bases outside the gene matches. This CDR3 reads CASSFQTGGNGNTIYF. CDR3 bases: TGCGCCAGCAGCTTCCAGACAGGGGGCAACGGAAACACCATATATTTT.

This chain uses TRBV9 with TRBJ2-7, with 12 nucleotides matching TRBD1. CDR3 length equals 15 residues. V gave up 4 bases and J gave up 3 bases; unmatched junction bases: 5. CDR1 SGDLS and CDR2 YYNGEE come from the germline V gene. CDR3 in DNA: TGTGCCAGCAGCCCGGGACAGGGGGCGGACTACGAGCAGTACTTC. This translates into CASSPGQGADYEQYF.

The CDR3 region has the DNA TGTGCCAGCAGTTTAAGGGGGGGCTATGGAAACACCATATATTTT. As protein: CASSLRGGYGNTIYF. This chain joins TRBV27 and TRBJ1-3, with D possibly matching TRBD1 (6 bases). V lost 2 bases, J lost 3 bases, and 11 bases lay in between. Germline V gene data show CDR1 as MNHEY and CDR2 as SMNVEV (reference sequence). The CDR3 is made up of 15 amino acids.

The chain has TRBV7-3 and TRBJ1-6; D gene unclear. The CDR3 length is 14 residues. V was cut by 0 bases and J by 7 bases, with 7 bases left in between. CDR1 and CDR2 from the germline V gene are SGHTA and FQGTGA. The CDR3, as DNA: TGTGCCAGCAGCTTAACGGGCCAAAATTCACCCCTCCACTTT. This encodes CASSLTGQNSPLHF.

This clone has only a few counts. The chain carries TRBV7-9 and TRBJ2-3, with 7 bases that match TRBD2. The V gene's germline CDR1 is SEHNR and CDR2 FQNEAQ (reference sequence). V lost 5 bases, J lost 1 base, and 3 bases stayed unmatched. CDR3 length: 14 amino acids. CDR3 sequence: CASSGSGGTDTQYF. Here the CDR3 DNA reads TGTGCCAGCAGCGGGAGCGGGGGCACAGATACGCAGTATTTT.

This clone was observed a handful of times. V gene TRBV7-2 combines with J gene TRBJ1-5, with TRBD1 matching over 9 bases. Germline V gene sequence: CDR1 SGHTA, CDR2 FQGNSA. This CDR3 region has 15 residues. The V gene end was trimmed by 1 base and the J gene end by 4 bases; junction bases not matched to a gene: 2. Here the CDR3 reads CASSLVGTGNQPQHF. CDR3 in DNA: TGTGCCAGCAGCTTAGTAGGGACAGGGAATCAGCCCCAGCATTTT. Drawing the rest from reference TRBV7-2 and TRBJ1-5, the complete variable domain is GAGVSQSPSNKVTEKGKDVELRCDPISGHTALYWYRQSLGQGLEFLIYFQGNSAPDKSGLPSDRFSAERTGGSVSTLTIQRTQQEDSAVYLCASSLVGTGNQPQHFGDGTRLSIL.

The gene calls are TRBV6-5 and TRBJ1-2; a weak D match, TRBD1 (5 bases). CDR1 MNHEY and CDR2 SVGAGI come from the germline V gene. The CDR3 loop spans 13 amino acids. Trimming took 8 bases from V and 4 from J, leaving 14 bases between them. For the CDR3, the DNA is TGTGCCAGCTACGGGGGAGTTAGCTATGGCTACACCTTC. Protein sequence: CASYGGVSYGYTF.

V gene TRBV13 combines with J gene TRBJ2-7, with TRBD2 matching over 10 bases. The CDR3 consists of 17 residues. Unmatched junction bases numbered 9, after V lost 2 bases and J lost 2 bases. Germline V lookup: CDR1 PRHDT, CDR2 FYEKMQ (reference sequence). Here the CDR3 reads CASSLSGGAGAPYEQYF. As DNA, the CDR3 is TGTGCCAGCAGCTTAAGCGGGGGGGCGGGGGCCCCCTACGAGCAGTACTTC.

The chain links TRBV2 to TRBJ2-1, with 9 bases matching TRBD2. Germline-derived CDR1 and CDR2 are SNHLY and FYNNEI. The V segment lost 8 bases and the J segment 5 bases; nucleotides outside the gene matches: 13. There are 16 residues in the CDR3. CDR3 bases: TGTGCCAGCGCCCCGATAGCGGGGGCCGCAAACAATGAGCAGTTCTTC. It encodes CASAPIAGAANNEQFF.

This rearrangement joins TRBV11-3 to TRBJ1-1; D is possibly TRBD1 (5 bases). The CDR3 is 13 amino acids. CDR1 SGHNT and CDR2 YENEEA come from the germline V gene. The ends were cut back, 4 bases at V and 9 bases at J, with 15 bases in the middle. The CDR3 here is CASSYQGAAQAFF. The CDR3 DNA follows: TGTGCCAGCAGCTATCAGGGTGCGGCTCAAGCTTTCTTT.

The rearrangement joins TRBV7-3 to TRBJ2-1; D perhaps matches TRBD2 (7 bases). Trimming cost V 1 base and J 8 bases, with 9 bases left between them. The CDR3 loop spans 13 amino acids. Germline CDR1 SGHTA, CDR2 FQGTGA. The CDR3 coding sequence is TGTGCCAGCAGCTTAAGGGGGGGCGATGAGCAGTTCTTC. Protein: CASSLRGGDEQFF. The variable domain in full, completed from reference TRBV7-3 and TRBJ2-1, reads GAGVSQTPSNKVTEKGKYVELRCDPISGHTALYWYRQSLGQGPEFLIYFQGTGAADDSGLPNDRFFAVRPEGSVSTLKIQRTERGDSAVYLCASSLRGGDEQFFGPGTRLTVL.

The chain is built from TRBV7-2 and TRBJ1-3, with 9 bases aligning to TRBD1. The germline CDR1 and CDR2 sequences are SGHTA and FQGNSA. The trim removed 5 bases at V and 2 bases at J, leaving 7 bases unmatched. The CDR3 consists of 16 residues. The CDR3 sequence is CASSLTGGFAGNTIYF. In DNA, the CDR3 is TGTGCCAGCAGCCTTACAGGGGGCTTCGCTGGAAACACCATATATTTT.

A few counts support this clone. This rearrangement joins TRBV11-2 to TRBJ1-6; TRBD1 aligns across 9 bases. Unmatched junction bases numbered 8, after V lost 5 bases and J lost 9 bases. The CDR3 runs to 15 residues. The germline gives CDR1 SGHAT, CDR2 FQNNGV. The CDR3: CASSPTGQGTSPLHF. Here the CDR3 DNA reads TGTGCCAGCAGCCCGACCGGACAGGGGACTTCACCCCTCCACTTT. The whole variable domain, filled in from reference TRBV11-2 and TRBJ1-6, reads EAGVAQSPRYKIIEKRQSVAFWCNPISGHATLYWYQQILGQGPKLLIQFQNNGVVDDSQLPKDRFSAERLKGVDSTLKIQPAKLEDSAVYLCASSPTGQGTSPLHFGNGTRLTVT.

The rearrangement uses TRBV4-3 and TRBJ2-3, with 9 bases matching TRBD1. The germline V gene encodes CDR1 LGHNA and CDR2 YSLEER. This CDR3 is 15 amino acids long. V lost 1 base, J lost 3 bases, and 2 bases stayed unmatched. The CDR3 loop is CASSQVGTGTDTQYF. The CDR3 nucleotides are TGCGCCAGCAGCCAAGTTGGGACAGGGACAGATACGCAGTATTTT.

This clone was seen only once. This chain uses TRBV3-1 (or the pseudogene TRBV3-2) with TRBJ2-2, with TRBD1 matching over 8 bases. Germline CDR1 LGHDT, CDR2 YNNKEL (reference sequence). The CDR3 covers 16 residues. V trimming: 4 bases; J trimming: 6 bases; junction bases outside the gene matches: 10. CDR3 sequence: CASSPPGQAFAGELFF. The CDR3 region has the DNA TGTGCCAGCAGCCCTCCGGGACAGGCGTTCGCCGGGGAGCTGTTTTTT.

CDR3 region: CASSLRGGQPYEQYF. Written as DNA, the CDR3 is TGTGCCAGCAGCCTGAGGGGGGGGCAACCCTACGAGCAGTACTTC. The chain recombines TRBV3-1 (or the pseudogene TRBV3-2) with TRBJ2-7, with D possibly TRBD2 on 7 matching bases. The germline CDR1 and CDR2 sequences are LGHDT and YNNKEL (reference sequence). V lost 4 bases and J lost 2, with 15 bases in between. This CDR3 spans 15 amino acids.

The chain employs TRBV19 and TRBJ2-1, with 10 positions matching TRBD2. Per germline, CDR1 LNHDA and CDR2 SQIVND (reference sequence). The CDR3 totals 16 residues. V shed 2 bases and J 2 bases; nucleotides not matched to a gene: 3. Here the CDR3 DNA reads TGTGCCAGTAGTATAAGACTAGCGGGTACCTACAATGAGCAGTTCTTC. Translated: CASSIRLAGTYNEQFF.